This T cell receptor beta chain appears in the sequencing data of a study of regulatory T cells in long-lasting Graves disease. Study context: By definition, persistent Graves' disease involved antithyroid drugs for over 5 years alongside positive TSH receptor antibodies.

Noted time point: persistent/refractory GD, antithyroid drugs over 5 years with positive TRAb. With RNA extracted from PBMCs as input, the TCR library was made. Each of the patients was recruited from an endocrinology department situated in Xi'an, China. A nine-milliliter sample of peripheral blood was drawn into EDTA tubes. Arm-PCR of CDR3 regions and iRepertoire HTBI primers were the basis on which TCR beta libraries were built. Original processing methods: Samples collectively showed more than 55 TRBV and more than 11 TRBJ segments. TCRdb analysed the multiplex PCR reads with MiXCR anew, one entry per CDR3 protein. The V and J calls come from TCRdb's annotation, not from the publication. The sample consists of 600,000 to 800,000 distinct CDR3 sequences, 25% to 35% of them appearing once. This clonotype occurred a few times. The V and J ends lost 3 bases and 7 bases respectively, with 12 bases between them. CDR1 and CDR2 from the germline V gene are DFQATT and SNEGSKA (reference sequence). This CDR3 spans 12 amino acids.

The sequencing used peripheral blood mononuclear cells (PBMCs), collected when the disease was refractory, from a patient treated with antithyroid drugs. The sequence was collected from a female donor with Graves disease. The chain carries TRBV20-1 and TRBJ1-2, with D possibly matching TRBD1 (6 bases). The CDR3 spells CSASTGYGGYTF. The CDR3 DNA is TGCAGTGCTAGTACAGGGTACGGTGGCTACACCTTC.